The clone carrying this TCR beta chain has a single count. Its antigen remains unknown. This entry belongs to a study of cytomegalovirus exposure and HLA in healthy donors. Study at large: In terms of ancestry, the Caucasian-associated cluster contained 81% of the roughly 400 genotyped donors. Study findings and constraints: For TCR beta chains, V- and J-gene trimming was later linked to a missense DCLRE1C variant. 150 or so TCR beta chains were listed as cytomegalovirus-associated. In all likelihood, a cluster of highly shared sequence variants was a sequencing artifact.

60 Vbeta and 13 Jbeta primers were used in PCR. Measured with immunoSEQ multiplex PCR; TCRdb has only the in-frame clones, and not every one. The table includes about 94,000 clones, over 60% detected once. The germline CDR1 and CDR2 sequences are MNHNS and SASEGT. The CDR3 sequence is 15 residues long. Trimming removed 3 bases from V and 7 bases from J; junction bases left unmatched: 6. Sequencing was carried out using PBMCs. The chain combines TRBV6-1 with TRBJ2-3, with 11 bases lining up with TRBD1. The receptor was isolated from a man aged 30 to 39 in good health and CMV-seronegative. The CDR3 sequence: CASSDPGQGVYTQYF. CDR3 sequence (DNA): TGTGCCAGCAGTGACCCGGGACAGGGGGTGTATACGCAGTATTTT.